One sample yielded the 7 T cell receptor beta chains listed below, sequenced in a study of shared clonotypes between healthy human individuals. Using immunoSEQ multiplex PCR, the repertoire was profiled, and TCRdb retains in-frame clones only, with some absent. The repertoire holds over 950,000 clones, with approximately 77% as singletons. The sample was memory CD4+ T cells from PBMCs. Subset described: CD45RA-negative fraction. These receptors originate from a man in his late teens or twenties in good health. Some clones in this sample may be carry-over from other donors' samples.

The CDR3 region is CASSPQSGGADTQYF. CDR3 coding DNA: TGTGCCAGCTCACCACAGTCGGGGGGGGCAGATACGCAGTATTTT. The V call is TRBV18, the J call TRBJ2-3; the match to TRBD2 covers 8 bases. The CDR3 has 15 amino acids. Unmatched junction bases numbered 4, after V lost 1 base and J lost 4 bases. CDR1 is KGHSH and CDR2 is LQKENI in the germline V gene.

The chain has TRBV5-1 and TRBJ2-1; 11 bases align to TRBD2. V was clipped by 4 bases and J by 4 bases; unmatched bases: 10. The CDR3 extends over 17 amino acids. Germline V gene data show CDR1 as SGHRS and CDR2 as YFSETQ. CDR3 in amino acids: CASSLRTGTSGYNEQFF. CDR3 DNA sequence: TGCGCCAGCAGCCTAAGAACCGGGACTAGCGGTTACAATGAGCAGTTCTTC.

The chain carries TRBV4-3 and TRBJ2-7, with 9 bases fitting TRBD1. CDR3 size: 14 residues. The germline CDR1 and CDR2 sequences are LGHNA and YSLEER. Unmatched junction bases numbered 1, after V lost 4 bases and J lost 0 bases. CDR3 in DNA: TGCGCCAGCAGCCGGACAGGGGCCTCCTACGAGCAGTACTTC. Its protein is CASSRTGASYEQYF.

This clone has a handful of counts. The V call is TRBV7-2, the J call TRBJ2-7; the match to TRBD2 covers 9 bases. V shed 5 bases, J shed 6 bases, and the junction held 14 bases outside the gene matches. CDR1 and CDR2 from the germline V gene are SGHTA and FQGNSA. This CDR3 comprises 16 residues. CDR3 bases: TGTGCCAGCAGCACCCGCGCCGGGCGGGAGGGGAGCGAGCAGTACTTC. Translating it yields CASSTRAGREGSEQYF.

This clone was counted a few times. The chain couples TRBV14 to TRBJ2-2; TRBD2 agrees at 10 bases. The CDR3 has 17 residues. V shed 1 base and J 9 bases; nucleotides not matched to a gene: 11. The V gene's germline CDR1 is SGHDN and CDR2 FVKESK. The CDR3 DNA reads as TGTGCCAGCAGCCAAGCCCTAGCGGGAGTTCTTAGGAGGGAGCTGTTTTTT. Its protein product is CASSQALAGVLRRELFF.

J is TRBJ2-7 and V is TRBV6-1; D is unclear. V gave up 0 bases and J gave up 3 bases, with 6 bases separating them. Germline V gene sequence: CDR1 MNHNS, CDR2 SASEGT. The CDR3 consists of 13 residues. The CDR3 loop reads CASSEAAFYEQYF. The CDR3 region has the DNA TGTGCCAGCAGTGAAGCAGCATTCTACGAGCAGTACTTC.

This clone was detected a few times. V is TRBV6-7 and J is TRBJ2-1; weak D call: TRBD1 (7 bases). TRBV6-7 is an ORF; its function is uncertain. The CDR3 has 19 amino acids. With 2 bases removed from V and 1 base from J, the gap between germline ends came to 21 bases. CDR3 region: CASSYQGEGRRDSYNEQFF. The CDR3 DNA reads as TGTGCCAGCAGTTACCAGGGGGAAGGGCGGCGGGATTCCTACAATGAGCAGTTCTTC.